This TCR beta chain was identified in a study of T cell repertoires in aging, cancer and after chemotherapy. Study context: Healthy donor repertoires were recorded over several months to years and showed clear clonal overlap. Regarding the study as a whole: Compared with age-matched healthy donors, untreated hematological or solid cancer patients showed higher blood TCR clonality. Rebound thymic output was suggested by rising median generation probability during chemotherapy in each cancer cohort.

To note about this clonotype: What it recognizes is unknown.

Amplification of TCR beta used genomic DNA extracted from peripheral blood. The CDR3 loop spans 12 amino acids. V was pared by 5 bases and J by 16 bases, with 9 bases of the junction left unmatched. Germline assignment: CDR1 MNHEY and CDR2 SVGEGT. Rearranged V-D-J TRB sequences were amplified with a mixed TRB-A/B primer pool. TCRdb passed the multiplex PCR reads through MiXCR, listing each CDR3 protein once. The sample lists about 4,300 distinct CDR3 sequences, roughly 28% occurring once. Sequenced input: blood. The rearrangement links TRBV6-2 or TRBV6-3 to TRBJ2-1; TRBD1 matches at 9 bases. This TCR was sampled from a human donor in good health. CDR3 coding DNA: TGTGCCAGCAGTAACCCCGGACAGGGGAGTTTCTTC. This gives the protein CASSNPGQGSFF.